This TCR beta chain came from a study of OX40 agonist ivuxolimab in advanced cancers. Background for the entire study: Ivuxolimab, which targeted the costimulatory receptor OX40 (CD134), was an agonistic, fully human IgG2 monoclonal antibody. Intravenous ivuxolimab was administered to patients every 2 weeks at six dose levels: 0.01, 0.1, 0.3, 1.5, 3 and 10 mg/kg. Of the roughly 52 patients in dose escalation, approximately 20 had hepatocellular carcinoma, roughly 15 had melanoma, 9 had renal cell carcinoma and 9 had head and neck cancer. In the dose-escalation cohort, 82.7% of patients were male, and the mean age was roughly 60 years, with a range of about 23 to 80. Patients were allowed to have had prior anti-PD-1, anti-PD-L1 or anti-CTLA-4 therapy, and 30% to 40% of the dose-escalation patients had been treated with checkpoint inhibitors. Three dose-escalation patients achieved partial responses, one with hepatocellular carcinoma and two with cutaneous melanoma. The purpose of peripheral TCRbeta sequencing was to test whether ivuxolimab changed TCR sequence diversity and led to clonal T-cell expansion. The monotherapy dose-escalation portion (N of about 50 patients) of the phase I ivuxolimab trial is reported in the paper.

A word on this clone: Its specific antigen is unknown. Per-base quality was not reported, and no clone a single base away is much larger than it.

Patients with autoimmune disease history or receiving systemic immunosuppression were excluded from the trial. In every dose cohort, peripheral blood was drawn for TCR sequencing at baseline, cycle 4 day 1, and cycle 7 day 1. Samples were obtained from an open-label, multicenter, first-in-human phase I dose-escalation trial of ivuxolimab. Adults with locally advanced or metastatic melanoma, renal cell, hepatocellular, or head and neck squamous cell carcinoma were enrolled in the trial. Before TCR sequencing, CD4+ T cells and CD8+ T cells were sorted from peripheral blood as separate populations. To sequence the TCRbeta CDR3 region, genomic DNA was isolated from the sorted cells. The immunoSEQ Assay was used for sequencing of TCRbeta CDR3 regions. The table comes from immuneACCESS by way of TCRdb, which keeps in-frame sequences with V and J called. Part of the clones is missing from these tables; in studies checked, under half for an unresolved V gene and the rest for unknown reasons. The sample table records 65,000 to 80,000 clones; approximately 86% of these occur just once. Jointly, the top ten make up around 0.79% of the sample.

For CDR1 and CDR2, the germline V gene lists MGHDK and SYGVNS. At the junction V is shortened by 6 bases and J by 2 bases, with 16 bases in between. The CDR3 has 15 amino acids, counting the end cysteine and phenylalanine. The kept DNA is CDR3 alone, 45 bases in frame from the first base. Results the study describes overall, beyond this receptor: Clonal expansion of both CD4+ and CD8+ blood T cells was observed from baseline to week 6 at doses 0.1 to 3.0 mg/kg. The antigen specificity of the clonally expanded peripheral T cells was not determined. Low levels of normalized T-cell clonal expansion were also seen in some patients who did not respond. In the 0.1-3.0 mg/kg groups, partial responders were among the patients with the lowest normalized peripheral clonal expansion, particularly in CD8+ T cells. After ivuxolimab, expanded clones were on average more numerous among CD8+ T cells than among CD4+ T cells.

This sequence was found in an adult with an advanced solid tumor such as melanoma, head and neck, liver or kidney cancer. The sequencing used CD4+ or CD8+ T cells sorted from blood, collected in a trial of the OX40 agonist ivuxolimab. Rearrangement joined TRBV25-1 to TRBJ1-2, and perhaps TRBD1 as D gene, on 6 matching bases. The DNA reads TGTGCCAGCAGCCCGCCGGGACAACCAAACTATGGCTACACCTTC. This encodes CASSPPGQPNYGYTF.